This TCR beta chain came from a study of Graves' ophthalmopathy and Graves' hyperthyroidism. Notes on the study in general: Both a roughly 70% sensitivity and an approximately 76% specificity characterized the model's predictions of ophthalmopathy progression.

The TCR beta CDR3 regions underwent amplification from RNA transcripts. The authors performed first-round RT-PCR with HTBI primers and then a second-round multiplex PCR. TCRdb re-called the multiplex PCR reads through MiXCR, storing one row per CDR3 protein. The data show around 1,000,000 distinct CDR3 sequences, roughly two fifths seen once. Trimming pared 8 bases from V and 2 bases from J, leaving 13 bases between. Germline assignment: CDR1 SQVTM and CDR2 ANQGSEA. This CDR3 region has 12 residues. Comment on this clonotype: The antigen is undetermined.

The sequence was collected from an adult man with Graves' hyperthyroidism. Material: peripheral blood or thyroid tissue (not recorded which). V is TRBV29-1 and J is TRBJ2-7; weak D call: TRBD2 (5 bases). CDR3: CSREAAAYEQYF. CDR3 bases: TGCAGCAGGGAAGCGGCAGCCTACGAGCAGTACTTC.